These T cell receptor beta chains were read from a single sample in a study of cytomegalovirus exposure and HLA in healthy donors. Data came from immunoSEQ multiplex PCR; TCRdb stores just in-frame clones and leaves some out. The table records more than 95,000 clones, roughly three quarters of them present only once. The sample comprised PBMCs. These receptor sequences come from a woman in her late teens or twenties in good health and CMV-seronegative. CDR3s include the opening cysteine and the closing phenylalanine or tryptophan. A D gene is named only where the DNA matches it firmly. Size tells how often a clone was seen (once, few, many) or the class of an expanded clone, and some rows leave it out.

TRBV7-2	TRBJ1-2	NA	NA	TGTGCCAGCAGCTCCGAGGGTCCCGGCTACACCTTC	CASSSEGPGYTF
TRBV10-1	TRBJ2-3	TRBD1	NA	TGCGCCAGCGGCAACAGGAAGGCTGACAGGGGGCTAGGAGATACGCAGTATTTT	CASGNRKADRGLGDTQYF
TRBV15	TRBJ2-7	NA	few	TGTGCCACCAGCAGAGACCTCTCGACAGTTCCGAGGGAGCAGTACTTC	CATSRDLSTVPREQYF
TRBV6-4	TRBJ2-2	NA	once	TGTGCCAGCAGCCCTACGTCCGGGGAGCTGTTTTTT	CASSPTSGELFF
TRBV7-6	TRBJ1-1	NA	NA	TGTGCCAGCAGCTTTGGCGACGGAGCGGGCGCTGAAGCTTTCTTT	CASSFGDGAGAEAFF
TRBV27	TRBJ2-5	NA	NA	TGTGCCAGCAGTCGGGCAGGGTCCCAAGAGACCCAGTACTTC	CASSRAGSQETQYF
TRBV6-1	TRBJ1-6	TRBD1	NA	TGTGCCAGCAGTTTCCGGGACAGAAGTTATTCACCCCTCCACTTT	CASSFRDRSYSPLHF
TRBV11-2	TRBJ1-6	NA	few	TGTGCCAGCAGCTTAGAACGGCAGGGGCGTATACCCTATAATTCACCCCTCCACTTT	CASSLERQGRIPYNSPLHF
TRBV19	TRBJ1-1	TRBD1	NA	TGTGCCAGTAGTATAGTCTTGGGACAGGGTTTGAACACTGAAGCTTTCTTT	CASSIVLGQGLNTEAFF
TRBV9	TRBJ2-3	TRBD2	once	TGTGCCAGCAGCGTAGGTGGACTAGCGGGGGGGCTTCGTGATACGCAGTATTTT	CASSVGGLAGGLRDTQYF
TRBV6-1	TRBJ2-1	NA	once	TGTGCCAGCACAAAAGCGGAGAGCTCCTACAATGAGCAGTTCTTC	CASTKAESSYNEQFF
TRBV7-3	TRBJ1-5	NA	NA	TGTGCCAGCAGCTTAGAGATTAGGGGGCCCCAGCATTTT	CASSLEIRGPQHF
TRBV6-5	TRBJ1-2	NA	NA	TGTGCCAGCAGCCAGACAGTATATGGCTACACCTTC	CASSQTVYGYTF
TRBV7-6	TRBJ2-5	TRBD1	NA	TGTGCCAGCAGCTTAAGGGGGCGAGGAGAGACCCAGTACTTC	CASSLRGRGETQYF
TRBV6-4	TRBJ1-2	NA	NA	TGTGCCAGCAGTGAGGGGCAGAACTATGGCTACACCTTC	CASSEGQNYGYTF
TRBV6-5	TRBJ1-2	TRBD1	once	TGTGCCAGCAGGCCCCCTTCGACAGGGGTGGGCGGCTACACCTTC	CASRPPSTGVGGYTF
TRBV15	TRBJ2-2	NA	NA	TGTGCCACCAGCAGAGATAAAGGGGTCATTAGGACCGGGGAGCTGTTTTTT	CATSRDKGVIRTGELFF
TRBV6-1	TRBJ1-2	TRBD1	once	TGTGCCAGCAGTGAAGCGCTCGGCAGGGGGCGAGGTGGCTACACCTTC	CASSEALGRGRGGYTF
TRBV30	TRBJ2-7	TRBD1	few	TGTGCCTGGAGCCCGGGACAGGGGATTATCGAGCAGTACTTC	CAWSPGQGIIEQYF
TRBV4-2	TRBJ2-2	NA	once	TGTGCCAGCAGCCACCCCCCCCAAGACAGGAGGACCGGGGAGCTGTTTTTT	CASSHPPQDRRTGELFF
TRBV5-6	TRBJ2-2	NA	once	TGTGCCAGCAGCTTACAGGGATTCACCGGGGAGCTGTTTTTT	CASSLQGFTGELFF
TRBV28	TRBJ1-3	NA	NA	TGTGCCAGCAGTGTAGGGGCTCATTCTGGAAACACCATATATTTT	CASSVGAHSGNTIYF
TRBV5-4	TRBJ2-5	TRBD2	NA	TGTGCCAGCACCCGGGGGACTAGCGGGTTCCAAGAGACCCAGTACTTC	CASTRGTSGFQETQYF
TRBV14	TRBJ2-3	NA	NA	TGTGCCAGCAGCCAATGGCGGTCCAGCACAGATACGCAGTATTTT	CASSQWRSSTDTQYF